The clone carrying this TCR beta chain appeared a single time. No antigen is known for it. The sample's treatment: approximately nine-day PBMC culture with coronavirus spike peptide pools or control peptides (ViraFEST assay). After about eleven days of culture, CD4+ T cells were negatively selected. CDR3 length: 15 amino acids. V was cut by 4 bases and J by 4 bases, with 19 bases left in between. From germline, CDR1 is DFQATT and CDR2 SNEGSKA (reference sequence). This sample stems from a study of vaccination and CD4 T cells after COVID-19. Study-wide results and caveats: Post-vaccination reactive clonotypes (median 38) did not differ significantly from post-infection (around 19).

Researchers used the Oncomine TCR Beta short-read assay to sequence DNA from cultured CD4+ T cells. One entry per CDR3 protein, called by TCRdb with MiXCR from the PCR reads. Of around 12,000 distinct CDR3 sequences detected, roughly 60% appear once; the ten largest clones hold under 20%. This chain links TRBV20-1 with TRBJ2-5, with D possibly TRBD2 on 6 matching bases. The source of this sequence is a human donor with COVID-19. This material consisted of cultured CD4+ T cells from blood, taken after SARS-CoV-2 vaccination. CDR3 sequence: CSAISSAPRGETQYF. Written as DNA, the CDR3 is TGCAGTGCTATTTCATCCGCTCCGCGGGGAGAGACCCAGTACTTC.